Below, 18 T cell receptor beta chains from the same sample are listed, as sequenced in a study of cytomegalovirus exposure and HLA in healthy donors (dated by TCRdb to 2016 to 2017). Library method: the immunoSEQ multiplex PCR assay. Held by TCRdb, this immuneACCESS table contains in-frame sequences only and omits some clones. Under half of the omission traces to an unresolved V gene where checked; the cause of the rest is unknown. Across this sample there are roughly 120,000 clones, with about 84% seen only once. Approximately 4.9% of the sample goes to the ten largest clones. Source material: PBMCs. The receptors originated from a man between 18 and 29 years old in good health and CMV-seronegative.

The chain employs TRBV29-1 and TRBJ1-2; 7 bases fit TRBD1. The CDR3 has 13 amino acids. Germline V gives CDR1 SQVTM, CDR2 ANQGSEA. The V segment lost 5 bases and the J segment 1 base; nucleotides outside the gene matches: 4. CDR3 sequence reads: CSVSTGLNYGYTF. In DNA form, the CDR3 reads TGCAGCGTTTCGACAGGGCTTAACTATGGCTACACCTTC.

The V gene is TRBV19, the J gene TRBJ1-1; D unresolved. Germline CDR1 LNHDA, CDR2 SQIVND (reference sequence). Trimming cost V 4 bases and J 6 bases, with 15 bases left between them. The CDR3 runs to 14 residues. CDR3 residues: CASSRRAPAAEAFF. The CDR3 DNA reads TGTGCCAGTAGTAGGCGAGCGCCAGCGGCTGAAGCTTTCTTT. The variable domain in full, with the rest retrieved from reference TRBV19 and TRBJ1-1, is DGGITQSPKYLFRKEGQNVTLSCEQNLNHDAMYWYRQDPGQGLRLIYYSQIVNDFQKGDIAEGYSVSREKKESFPLTVTSAQKNPTAFYLCASSRRAPAAEAFFGQGTRLTVV.

This clone appeared a few times. The chain employs TRBV19 and TRBJ2-7, with 7 nucleotides matching TRBD1. The CDR3 runs 13 residues. J was trimmed by 3 bases and V by 7 bases; bases with no gene match: 6. Germline V gives CDR1 LNHDA, CDR2 SQIVND (reference sequence). CDR3 DNA sequence: TGTGCCAGTACCGGACAGGATATCTACGAGCAGTACTTC. It codes for CASTGQDIYEQYF.

This clone was recorded once. The chain has TRBV18 and TRBJ1-6; the match to TRBD1 covers 12 bases. Unmatched junction bases numbered 5, after V lost 2 bases and J lost 0 bases. From germline, CDR1 is KGHSH and CDR2 LQKENI. The CDR3 contains 19 residues. CDR3 nucleotides: TGTGCCAGCTCACCAAAGGGACAGGGGGCTACCTCCTATAATTCACCCCTCCACTTT. Its protein product is CASSPKGQGATSYNSPLHF.

The chain couples TRBV19 to TRBJ2-7, with D possibly being TRBD1 (6 bases). Germline CDR1 is LNHDA and CDR2 is SQIVND (reference sequence). CDR3 length equals 15 residues. V dropped 6 bases and J dropped 2 bases, with 17 bases sitting between them. DNA for the CDR3: TGTGCCAGTAGGCCAACAGGGTTCATCGCCTACGAGCAGTACTTC. Encoded protein: CASRPTGFIAYEQYF. Together with reference TRBV19 and TRBJ2-7, the CDR3 gives the full variable domain: DGGITQSPKYLFRKEGQNVTLSCEQNLNHDAMYWYRQDPGQGLRLIYYSQIVNDFQKGDIAEGYSVSREKKESFPLTVTSAQKNPTAFYLCASRPTGFIAYEQYFGPGTRLTVT.

This chain links TRBV7-2 with TRBJ2-2; D may be TRBD2 (6 bases). Per the germline V gene, CDR1 is SGHTA and CDR2 is FQGNSA. The ends were cut back, 7 bases at V and 4 bases at J, with 16 bases in the middle. The CDR3 consists of 15 residues. The CDR3: CASKLTSSGTGELFF. The CDR3 DNA sequence: TGTGCCAGCAAACTTACTAGCTCGGGCACCGGGGAGCTGTTTTTT. The full variable domain, completed using reference TRBV7-2 and TRBJ2-2, is GAGVSQSPSNKVTEKGKDVELRCDPISGHTALYWYRQSLGQGLEFLIYFQGNSAPDKSGLPSDRFSAERTGGSVSTLTIQRTQQEDSAVYLCASKLTSSGTGELFFGEGSRLTVL.

In this sample, this clone turned up once. The rearrangement joins TRBV18 to TRBJ2-6; no clear D gene. Germline values: CDR1 KGHSH, CDR2 LQKENI. V dropped 3 bases and J dropped 1 base, with 4 bases sitting between them. The CDR3 is made up of 14 amino acids. The CDR3 bases are TGTGCCAGCTCACCTTCTTCTGGGGCCAACGTCCTGACTTTC. Residues: CASSPSSGANVLTF. The entire variable domain, with the rest obtained from reference TRBV18 and TRBJ2-6, is as follows: NAGVMQNPRHLVRRRGQEARLRCSPMKGHSHVYWYRQLPEEGLKFMVYLQKENIIDESGMPKERFSAEFPKEGPSILRIQQVVRGDSAAYFCASSPSSGANVLTFGAGSRLTVL.

The gene calls are TRBV5-1 and TRBJ2-4; D is unclear. The V gene's germline CDR1 is SGHRS and CDR2 YFSETQ. V was trimmed by 4 bases and J by 2 bases, leaving 13 bases between them. This CDR3 is 15 amino acids long. CDR3 residues: CASSPLARTKNIQYF. CDR3 DNA sequence: TGCGCCAGCAGCCCCCTCGCGCGTACCAAAAACATTCAGTACTTC.

The V call is TRBV7-6, the J call TRBJ1-1; 8 bases agree with TRBD1. V trimming: 1 base; J trimming: 0 bases; junction bases outside the gene matches: 7. CDR1 is SGHVS and CDR2 is FNYEAQ in the germline V gene. The length of the CDR3 is 17 residues. CDR3 residues: CASSLVRGRVVNTEAFF. The CDR3 region has the DNA TGTGCCAGCAGCTTAGTCAGGGGGCGGGTTGTGAACACTGAAGCTTTCTTT.

The genes are TRBV9 and TRBJ2-2; D possibly corresponds to TRBD2 (6 bases). CDR3 length: 18 residues. V was trimmed by 3 bases and J by 0 bases, leaving 18 bases between them. Germline V gene lookup returns CDR1 SGDLS and CDR2 YYNGEE. This CDR3 is CASSAPGGRNANTGELFF. The DNA of the CDR3 is TGTGCCAGCAGCGCCCCCGGAGGGCGGAACGCGAACACCGGGGAGCTGTTTTTT.

This chain joins TRBV4-2 and TRBJ1-1; D unresolved. Germline V gene lookup returns CDR1 LGHNA and CDR2 YNFKEQ. This CDR3 has 14 residues. V was cut by 0 bases and J by 12 bases, with 17 bases left in between. CDR3 sequence: CASSQDGQSGRTFF. The CDR3, as DNA: TGTGCCAGCAGCCAAGATGGGCAGAGCGGGAGGACTTTCTTT.

V and J are TRBV7-6 and TRBJ2-3; 7 bases match TRBD1. The CDR3 is 15 amino acids. V gave up 5 bases and J gave up 2 bases; unmatched junction bases: 7. Germline CDR1 and CDR2: SGHVS and FNYEAQ. The CDR3 protein is CASSPGQLTTDTQYF. The CDR3 coding sequence is TGTGCCAGCAGCCCGGGACAGCTAACCACAGATACGCAGTATTTT.

The CDR3 here is CASSLEPGQKETQYF. CDR3 nucleotides: TGTGCCAGCAGCTTGGAGCCGGGACAGAAAGAGACCCAGTACTTC. The V and J genes are TRBV5-4 and TRBJ2-5; 7 bases are a match to TRBD1. The germline V gene encodes CDR1 SGHNT and CDR2 YYREEE (reference sequence). This CDR3 has 15 residues. The V gene end was trimmed by 0 bases and the J gene end by 3 bases; junction bases not matched to a gene: 5.

The chain joins TRBV6-1 to TRBJ1-6; 9 bases match TRBD1. After removal of 6 bases from V and 0 bases from J, the junction contained 0 bases not matched to a gene. CDR3 length: 15 amino acids. Germline loops: CDR1 MNHNS, CDR2 SASEGT. The CDR3 here is CASRGQGSYNSPLHF. CDR3 bases: TGTGCCAGCAGGGGACAGGGCTCCTATAATTCACCCCTCCACTTT.

This rearrangement joins TRBV6-5 to TRBJ1-1; perhaps TRBD1 as D (6 bases). The V end lost 6 bases, the J end lost 8 bases, and 22 bases lay between the germline ends. The CDR3 runs to 15 residues. Germline CDR1 and CDR2: MNHEY and SVGAGI. The CDR3 DNA reads TGTGCCAGCAGACGCCGGACAGCGGCCAAATCCGAAGCTTTCTTT. Translated: CASRRRTAAKSEAFF.

V and J are TRBV7-9 and TRBJ1-5; D might be TRBD1 (6 bases). The CDR3 spans 13 residues. Per germline, CDR1 SEHNR and CDR2 FQNEAQ (reference sequence). V lost 5 bases, J lost 7 bases, and 12 bases lay in between. CDR3 sequence (DNA): TGTGCCAGCAGCCGGACAGAGAGACAGCCCCAGCATTTT. It encodes CASSRTERQPQHF.

The CDR3 is CASSQVITGGYNEQFF. As DNA, the CDR3 is TGCGCCAGCAGCCAAGTTATCACAGGGGGTTACAATGAGCAGTTCTTC. The chain has TRBV4-1 and TRBJ2-1; 8 positions agree with TRBD1. With 1 base clipped from V and 4 bases from J, the junction kept 6 bases outside the gene matches. Germline CDR1 and CDR2: MGHRA and YSYEKL. The length of the CDR3 is 16 residues.

J is TRBJ2-5 and V is TRBV30; 7 bases align to TRBD1. From germline, CDR1 is GTSNPN and CDR2 SVGIG (reference sequence). The CDR3 spans 14 residues. V lost 5 bases and J lost 2; bases outside the gene matches: 8. In DNA form, the CDR3 reads TGTGCCTGGGGGACAGCGCCTGGTCAAGAGACCCAGTACTTC. It specifies CAWGTAPGQETQYF. Filled out from reference TRBV30 and TRBJ2-5, the complete variable domain reads SQTIHQWPATLVQPVGSPLSLECTVEGTSNPNLYWYRQAAGRGLQLLFYSVGIGQISSEVPQNLSASRPQDRQFILSSKKLLLSDSGFYLCAWGTAPGQETQYFGPGTRLLVL.